This section outlines one TCR beta chain sequence together with its context. The antigen is undetermined. This sample is drawn from a study of cytomegalovirus exposure and HLA in healthy donors. It was with 60 Vbeta and 13 Jbeta primers that the PCR ran. The assay was immunoSEQ multiplex PCR, and TCRdb's table has in-frame clones only and misses some. This sample has some 120,000 clones, with around four fifths found just once. Whole-study results and caveats: Across donors, most TCRs were seen rarely, yet some public ones were widespread. Per a prior analysis, the majority of TCR beta V segments were productive roughly 87% or roughly 30% of the time.

Sample: PBMCs. This receptor was obtained from a young man in good health and CMV-seropositive.

The CDR3 region is CASSPNRGHTGELFF. The CDR3 DNA is TGTGCCAGCAGTCCAAACAGGGGACACACCGGGGAGCTGTTTTTT. The chain combines TRBV28 with TRBJ2-2; 7 positions match TRBD1. From germline, CDR1 is MDHEN and CDR2 SYDVKM. CDR3 length equals 15 residues. V shed 5 bases and J 3 bases; nucleotides not matched to a gene: 6.